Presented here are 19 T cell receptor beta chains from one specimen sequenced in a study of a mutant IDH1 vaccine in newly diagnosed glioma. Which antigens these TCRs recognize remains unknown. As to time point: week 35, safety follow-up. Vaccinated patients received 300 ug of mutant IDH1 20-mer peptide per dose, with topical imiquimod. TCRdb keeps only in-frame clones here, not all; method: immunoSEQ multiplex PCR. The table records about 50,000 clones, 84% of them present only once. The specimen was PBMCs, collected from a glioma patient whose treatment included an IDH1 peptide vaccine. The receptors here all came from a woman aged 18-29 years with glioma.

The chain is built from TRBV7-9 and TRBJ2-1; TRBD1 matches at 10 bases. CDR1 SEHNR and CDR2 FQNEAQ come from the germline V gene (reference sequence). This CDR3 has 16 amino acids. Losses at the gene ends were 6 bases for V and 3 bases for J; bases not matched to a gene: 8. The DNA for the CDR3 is TGTGCCAGCAGGGGGACAGGGGTGTTTGGCTACAATGAGCAGTTCTTC. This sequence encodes CASRGTGVFGYNEQFF.

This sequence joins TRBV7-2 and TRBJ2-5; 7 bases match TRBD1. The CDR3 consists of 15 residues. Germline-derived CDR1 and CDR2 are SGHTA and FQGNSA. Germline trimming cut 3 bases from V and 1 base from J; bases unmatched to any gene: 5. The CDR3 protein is CASSFLSGGQETQYF. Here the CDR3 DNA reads TGTGCCAGCAGCTTTCTCTCAGGGGGCCAAGAGACCCAGTACTTC.

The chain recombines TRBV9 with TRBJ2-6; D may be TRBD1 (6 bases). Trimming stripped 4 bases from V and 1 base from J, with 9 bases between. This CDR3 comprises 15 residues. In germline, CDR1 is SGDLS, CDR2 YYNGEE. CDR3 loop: CASSSRGSGANVLTF. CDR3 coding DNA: TGTGCCAGCAGCTCCAGGGGTTCTGGGGCCAACGTCCTGACTTTC.

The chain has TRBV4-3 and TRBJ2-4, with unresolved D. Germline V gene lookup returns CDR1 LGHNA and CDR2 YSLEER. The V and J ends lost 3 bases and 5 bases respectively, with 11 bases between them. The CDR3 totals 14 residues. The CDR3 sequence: CASSQGGRENIQYF. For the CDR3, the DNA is TGCGCCAGCAGCCAGGGCGGACGCGAAAACATTCAGTACTTC.

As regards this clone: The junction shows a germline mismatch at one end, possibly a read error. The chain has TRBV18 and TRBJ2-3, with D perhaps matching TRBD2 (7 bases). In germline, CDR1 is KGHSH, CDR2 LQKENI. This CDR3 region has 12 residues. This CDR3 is CASSPGGAHPHF. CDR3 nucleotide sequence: TGTGCCAGCTCACCAGGGGGGGCGCACCCGCATTTT.

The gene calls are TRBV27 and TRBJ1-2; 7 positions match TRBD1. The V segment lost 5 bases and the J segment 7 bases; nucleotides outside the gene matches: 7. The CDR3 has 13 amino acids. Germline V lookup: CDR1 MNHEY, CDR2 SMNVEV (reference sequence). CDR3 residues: CASSHRGGSGYTF. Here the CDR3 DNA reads TGTGCCAGCAGTCACAGGGGCGGGTCTGGCTACACCTTC.

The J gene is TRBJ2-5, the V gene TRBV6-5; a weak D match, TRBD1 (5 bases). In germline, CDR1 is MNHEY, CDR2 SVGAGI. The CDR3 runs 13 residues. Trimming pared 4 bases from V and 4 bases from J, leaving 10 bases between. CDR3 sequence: CASSSGLRETQYF. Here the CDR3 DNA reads TGTGCCAGCAGTTCAGGGCTTCGAGAGACCCAGTACTTC.

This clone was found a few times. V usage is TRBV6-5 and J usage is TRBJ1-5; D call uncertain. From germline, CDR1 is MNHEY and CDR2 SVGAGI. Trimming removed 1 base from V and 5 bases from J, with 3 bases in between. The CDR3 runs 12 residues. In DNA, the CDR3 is TGTGCCAGCAGTTACTATTATCAGCCCCAGCATTTT. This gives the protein CASSYYYQPQHF.

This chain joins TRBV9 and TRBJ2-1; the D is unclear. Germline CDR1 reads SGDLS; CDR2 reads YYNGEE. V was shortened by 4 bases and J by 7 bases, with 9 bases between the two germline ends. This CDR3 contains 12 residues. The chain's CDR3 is CASSSIPNEQFF. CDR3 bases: TGTGCCAGCAGCTCGATCCCGAATGAGCAGTTCTTC.

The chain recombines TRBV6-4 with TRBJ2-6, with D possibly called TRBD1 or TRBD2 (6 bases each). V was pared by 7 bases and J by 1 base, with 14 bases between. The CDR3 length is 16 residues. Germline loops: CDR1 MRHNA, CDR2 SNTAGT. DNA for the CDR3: TGTGCCAGCACAAAGGAGGGGGGTTCTGGGGCCAACGTCCTGACTTTC. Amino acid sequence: CASTKEGGSGANVLTF.

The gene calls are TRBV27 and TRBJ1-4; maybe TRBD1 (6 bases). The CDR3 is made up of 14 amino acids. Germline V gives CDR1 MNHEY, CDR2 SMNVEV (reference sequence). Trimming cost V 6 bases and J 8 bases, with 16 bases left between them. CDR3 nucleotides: TGTGCCAGCAGCTCGGCGGGGGCTGGCGAAAAACTGTTTTTT. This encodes CASSSAGAGEKLFF.

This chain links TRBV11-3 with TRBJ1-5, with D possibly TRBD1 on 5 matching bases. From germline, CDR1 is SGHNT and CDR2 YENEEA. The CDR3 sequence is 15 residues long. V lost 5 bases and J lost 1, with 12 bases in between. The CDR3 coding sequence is TGTGCCAGCAGCGCAGGGATATCGAGCAATCAGCCCCAGCATTTT. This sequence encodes CASSAGISSNQPQHF.

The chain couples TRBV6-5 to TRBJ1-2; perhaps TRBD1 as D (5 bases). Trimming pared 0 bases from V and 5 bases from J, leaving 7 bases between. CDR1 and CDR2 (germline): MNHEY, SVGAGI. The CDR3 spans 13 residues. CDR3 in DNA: TGTGCCAGCAGTTACTCCAGACAGTATGGCTACACCTTC. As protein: CASSYSRQYGYTF.

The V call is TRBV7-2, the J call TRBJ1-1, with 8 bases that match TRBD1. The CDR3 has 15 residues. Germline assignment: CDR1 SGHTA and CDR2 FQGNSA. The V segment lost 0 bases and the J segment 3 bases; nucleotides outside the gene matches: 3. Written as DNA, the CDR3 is TGTGCCAGCAGCTTAGCCCAGGGGGCCTACACTGAAGCTTTCTTT. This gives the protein CASSLAQGAYTEAFF.

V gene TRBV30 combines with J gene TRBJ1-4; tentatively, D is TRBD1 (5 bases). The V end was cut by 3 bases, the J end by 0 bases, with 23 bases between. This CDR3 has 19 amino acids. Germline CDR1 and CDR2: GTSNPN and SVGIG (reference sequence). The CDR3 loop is CAWRREVGGVLSTNEKLFF. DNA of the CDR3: TGTGCCTGGAGACGGGAGGTTGGGGGGGTCCTTTCAACTAATGAAAAACTGTTTTTT.

Written as DNA, the CDR3 is TGCGCCAGCAGCTTGGGCGGGACAGGGGTTATGGATGAGCAGTTCTTC. Encoded protein: CASSLGGTGVMDEQFF. This chain connects TRBV5-1 to TRBJ2-1, with 10 bases lining up with TRBD1. From germline, CDR1 is SGHRS and CDR2 YFSETQ. The CDR3 spans 16 residues. The J segment lost 8 bases and the V segment lost 0 bases, leaving 8 bases of the junction unmatched.

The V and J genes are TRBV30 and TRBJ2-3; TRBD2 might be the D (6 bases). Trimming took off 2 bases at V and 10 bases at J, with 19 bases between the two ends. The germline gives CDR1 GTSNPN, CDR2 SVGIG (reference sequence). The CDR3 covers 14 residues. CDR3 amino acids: CAWSPLGGGDAQYF. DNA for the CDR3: TGTGCCTGGAGTCCCCTGGGAGGAGGGGATGCGCAGTATTTT.

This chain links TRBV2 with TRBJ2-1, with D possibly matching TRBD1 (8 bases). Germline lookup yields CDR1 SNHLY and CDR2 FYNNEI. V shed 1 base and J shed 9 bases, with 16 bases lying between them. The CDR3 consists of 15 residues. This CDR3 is CASSEGTGRGLEQFF. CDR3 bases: TGTGCCAGCAGTGAAGGGACAGGGAGGGGCCTTGAGCAGTTCTTC.

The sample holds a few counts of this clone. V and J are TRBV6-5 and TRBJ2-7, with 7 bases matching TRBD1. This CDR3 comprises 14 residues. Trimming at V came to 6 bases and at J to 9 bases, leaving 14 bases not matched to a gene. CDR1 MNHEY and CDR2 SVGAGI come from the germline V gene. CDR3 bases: TGTGCCAGCAGCACCAGACAGGGCCCTCCTAGGCAGTACTTC. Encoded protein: CASSTRQGPPRQYF.